What follows is one T cell receptor beta chain and its context. Its antigen is not identified. This entry is derived from a study of PD-1 blockade in classical Hodgkin lymphoma. Study-wide results and limits: When set against healthy donors, newly diagnosed patients were reported to show lower baseline TCR diversity.

Each of the patients experienced relapse following autologous stem cell transplantation, and their brentuximab vedotin exposure differed. This CDR3 is built from 13 residues. Trimming left V 1 base short and J 4 bases short, with 8 bases between. Per the germline V gene, CDR1 is SGHRS and CDR2 is YFSETQ. TCRdb keeps only in-frame clones here, not all; method: immunoSEQ multiplex PCR. The sample has roughly 97,000 clones, approximately 80% seen once. The V gene is TRBV5-1, the J gene TRBJ1-1; maybe TRBD1 (5 bases). This receptor was identified in a human donor with classical Hodgkin lymphoma. Sequenced here: peripheral blood mononuclear cells (PBMCs), sampled at baseline. The CDR3 sequence: CASSLFQGTEAFF. The DNA of the CDR3 is TGCGCCAGCAGCTTGTTCCAGGGCACTGAAGCTTTCTTT. Combining the CDR3 with reference TRBV5-1 and TRBJ1-1 gives the whole variable domain KAGVTQTPRYLIKTRGQQVTLSCSPISGHRSVSWYQQTPGQGLQFLFEYFSETQRNKGNFPGRFSGRQFSNSRSEMNVSTLELGDSALYLCASSLFQGTEAFFGQGTRLTVV.